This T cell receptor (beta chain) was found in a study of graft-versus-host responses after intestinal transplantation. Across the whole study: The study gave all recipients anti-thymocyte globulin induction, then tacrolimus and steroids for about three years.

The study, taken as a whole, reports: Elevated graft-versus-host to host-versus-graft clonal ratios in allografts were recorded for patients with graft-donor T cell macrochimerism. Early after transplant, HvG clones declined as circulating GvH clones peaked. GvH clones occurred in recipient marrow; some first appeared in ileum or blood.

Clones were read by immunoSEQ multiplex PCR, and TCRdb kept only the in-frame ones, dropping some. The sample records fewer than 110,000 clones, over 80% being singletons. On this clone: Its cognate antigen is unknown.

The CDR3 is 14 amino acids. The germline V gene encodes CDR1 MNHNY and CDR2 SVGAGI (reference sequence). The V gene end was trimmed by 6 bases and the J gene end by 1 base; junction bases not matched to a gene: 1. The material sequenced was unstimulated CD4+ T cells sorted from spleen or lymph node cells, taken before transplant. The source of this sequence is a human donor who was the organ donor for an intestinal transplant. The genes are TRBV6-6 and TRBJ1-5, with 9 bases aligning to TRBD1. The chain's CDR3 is CASRGQGSNQPQHF. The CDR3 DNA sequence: TGTGCCAGCAGGGGACAGGGAAGCAATCAGCCCCAGCATTTT.